The clone carrying this TCR beta chain was seen at least ten times. Its antigen is still unknown. The CDR3 consists of 14 residues. V was shortened by 6 bases and J by 0 bases, with 12 bases between the two germline ends. This specimen comes from a study of regulatory T cells in long-lasting Graves disease. Study summary: The definition of persistent Graves' disease was over 5 years of antithyroid drugs with positive TSH receptor antibodies.

Findings and caveats of the study: Lower TCR diversity was seen in persistent Graves' patients than in newly diagnosed ones.

Noted time point: persistent/refractory GD, antithyroid drugs over 5 years with positive TRAb. Construction of the TCR library relied on RNA isolated from PBMCs. Arm-PCR of CDR3 regions and iRepertoire HTBI primers were the basis on which TCR beta libraries were built. TCRdb called the multiplex PCR reads again in MiXCR, with one record for every CDR3 protein. The repertoire includes about 430,000 distinct CDR3 sequences, 21% of them detected once, and 13% to 15% sits in the top ten. The genes are TRBV12-3 or TRBV12-4 and TRBJ2-7; possible D gene TRBD2, 5 bases. The receptor comes from a female donor with Graves disease. This specimen was peripheral blood mononuclear cells (PBMCs), taken when the disease was refractory, from a patient treated with antithyroid drugs. This chain's CDR3 is CASSWESDSYEQYF. The CDR3 DNA reads TGTGCCAGCAGCTGGGAGAGCGACTCCTACGAGCAGTACTTC.